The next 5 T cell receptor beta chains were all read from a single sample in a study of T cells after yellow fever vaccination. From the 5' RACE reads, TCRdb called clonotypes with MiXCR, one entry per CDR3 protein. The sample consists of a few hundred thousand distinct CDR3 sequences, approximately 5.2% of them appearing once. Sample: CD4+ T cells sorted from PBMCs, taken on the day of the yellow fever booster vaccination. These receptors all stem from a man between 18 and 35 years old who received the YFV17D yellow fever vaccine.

This CDR3 reads CASSLYLQGAGGYTF. The CDR3 region has the DNA TGCGCCAGCAGCTTGTACCTACAGGGGGCCGGGGGCTACACCTTC. This rearrangement joins TRBV5-1 to TRBJ1-2; 9 bases align to TRBD1. Germline trimming cut 1 base from V and 8 bases from J; bases unmatched to any gene: 9. CDR1 is SGHRS, CDR2 YFSETQ, per germline. This CDR3 contains 15 residues.

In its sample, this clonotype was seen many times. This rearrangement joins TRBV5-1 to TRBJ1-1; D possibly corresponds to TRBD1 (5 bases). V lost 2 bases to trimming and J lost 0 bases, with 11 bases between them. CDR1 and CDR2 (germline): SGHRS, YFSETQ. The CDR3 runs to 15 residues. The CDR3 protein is CASSFQGSMNTEAFF. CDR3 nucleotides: TGCGCCAGCAGCTTCCAGGGAAGCATGAACACTGAAGCTTTCTTT.

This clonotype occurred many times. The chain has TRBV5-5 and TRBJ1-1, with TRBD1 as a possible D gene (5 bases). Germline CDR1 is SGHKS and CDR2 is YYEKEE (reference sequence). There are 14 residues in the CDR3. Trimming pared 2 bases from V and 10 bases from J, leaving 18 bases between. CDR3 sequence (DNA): TGTGCCAGCAGCTTCCGGCCCCAGGGTCAGGGAGCTTTCTTT. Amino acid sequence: CASSFRPQGQGAFF.

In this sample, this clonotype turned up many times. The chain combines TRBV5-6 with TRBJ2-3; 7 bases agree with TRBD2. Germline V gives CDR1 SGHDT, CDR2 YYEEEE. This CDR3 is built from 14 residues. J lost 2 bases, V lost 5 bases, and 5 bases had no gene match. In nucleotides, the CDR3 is TGTGCCAGCAGATCAGCGGGGCCCACAGATACGCAGTATTTT. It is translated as CASRSAGPTDTQYF.

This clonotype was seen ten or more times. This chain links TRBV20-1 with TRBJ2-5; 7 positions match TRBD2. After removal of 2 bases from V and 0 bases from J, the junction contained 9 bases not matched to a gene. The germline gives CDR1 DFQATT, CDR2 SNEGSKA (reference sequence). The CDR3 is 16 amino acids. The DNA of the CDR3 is TGCAGTGCTAGAATCCTACTAGCGAGGGACCAAGAGACCCAGTACTTC. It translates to CSARILLARDQETQYF.